The rows below give T cell receptor beta chains drawn from one sample of a study of T cells in localized non-small cell lung cancer. Clones were read by immunoSEQ multiplex PCR, and TCRdb kept only the in-frame ones, dropping some. The table shows 72,000 or so clones, with approximately 87% occurring only once. This material consisted of peripheral blood, taken before any cancer treatment. The receptors shown here come from an older male donor with stage III squamous cell lung carcinoma. CDR3s include the opening cysteine and the closing phenylalanine or tryptophan. The order of the fields is V gene, clone size, D gene, J gene, CDR3 protein, CDR3 DNA. A D gene is named only where the DNA matches it firmly. Only some rows state a clone size, as once, few, many or a class for expanded clones.

TRBV27	NA	NA	TRBJ1-5	CASSFSFGALQPQHF	TGTGCCAGCAGTTTTTCTTTTGGGGCGCTTCAGCCCCAGCATTTT
TRBV19	NA	TRBD1	TRBJ1-2	CASSKEGQGFSGYTF	TGTGCCAGTAGTAAAGAGGGACAGGGTTTCTCTGGCTACACCTTC
TRBV5-1	NA	NA	TRBJ2-1	CASSLDRSHNEQFF	TGCGCCAGCAGCTTGGACAGATCCCACAATGAGCAGTTCTTC
TRBV11-1	NA	TRBD1	TRBJ1-2	CASSHYRDRDRSYGYTF	TGTGCCAGCAGCCATTACCGGGACAGGGATCGGAGCTATGGCTACACCTTC
TRBV5-1	NA	NA	TRBJ2-5	CASSLPPAGGRETQYF	TGTGCCAGCAGCTTGCCCCCGGCAGGGGGGAGGGAGACCCAGTACTTC
TRBV9	NA	TRBD1	TRBJ1-1	CASSPRTGQNTEAFF	TGTGCCAGCAGCCCACGGACAGGGCAGAACACTGAAGCTTTCTTT
TRBV7-2	NA	NA	TRBJ2-5	CASSSGEAQYF	TGTGCCAGCTCCTCCGGGGAGGCCCAGTACTTC
TRBV11-2	NA	NA	TRBJ2-3	CASSLGGLVTQYF	TGTGCCAGCAGCTTAGGTGGGCTGGTTACGCAGTATTTT
TRBV28	NA	NA	TRBJ1-3	CASSLSRNTIYF	TGTGCCAGCAGTTTATCCCGAAACACCATATATTTT
TRBV5-4	NA	NA	TRBJ2-2	CASSLLEGTGELFF	TGTGCCAGCAGCTTGCTTGAGGGGACCGGGGAGCTGTTTTTT
TRBV6-1	NA	NA	TRBJ1-1	CASSDQGYTEAFF	TGTGCCAGCAGTGACCAGGGTTACACTGAAGCTTTCTTT
TRBV11-2	NA	NA	TRBJ2-1	CASSFRDGYNEQFF	TGTGCCAGCAGCTTTCGGGACGGATACAATGAGCAGTTCTTC
TRBV5-6	NA	TRBD2	TRBJ2-1	CASSLDLAGGNEQFF	TGTGCCAGCAGCTTGGATCTAGCGGGGGGCAATGAGCAGTTCTTC
TRBV11-2	NA	NA	TRBJ1-6	CASSRVGSRTYNSPLHF	TGTGCCAGCAGCCGGGTAGGGAGCAGGACCTATAATTCACCCCTCCACTTT
TRBV5-1	NA	TRBD1	TRBJ1-3	CASRATGGRNTIYF	TGCGCCAGCAGAGCTACAGGGGGCCGAAACACCATATATTTT
TRBV19	NA	NA	TRBJ1-6	CASSPDGDSPLHF	TGTGCCAGTAGTCCCGACGGGGATTCACCCCTCCACTTT
TRBV5-8	NA	TRBD2	TRBJ2-5	CASSLRGLADETQYF	TGTGCCAGCAGCCTACGGGGACTAGCGGACGAAACCCAGTACTTC
TRBV19	NA	TRBD2	TRBJ2-1	CASSGLAGGRSYNEQFF	TGTGCCAGTTCGGGACTAGCGGGGGGGAGGTCCTACAATGAGCAGTTCTTC
TRBV15	NA	NA	TRBJ2-3	CATSTPRGGTDTQYF	TGTGCCACCAGCACCCCGAGGGGGGGCACAGATACGCAGTATTTT
TRBV29-1	NA	NA	TRBJ2-7	CSVGISIYEQYF	TGCAGCGTGGGGATATCGATCTACGAGCAGTACTTC
TRBV19	few	TRBD1	TRBJ1-5	CASSIRTGRDQPQHF	TGTGCCAGTAGTATACGGACAGGGAGGGATCAGCCCCAGCATTTT
TRBV6-5	once	TRBD1	TRBJ1-2	CASSFRLGTGTYGYTF	TGTGCCAGCAGTTTCCGGTTAGGGACAGGAACATATGGCTACACCTTC
TRBV2	few	NA	TRBJ2-3	CASERGLTDTQYF	TGTGCCAGCGAGAGGGGACTCACAGATACGCAGTATTTT
TRBV4-1	few	NA	TRBJ1-5	CASSLRQENQPQHF	TGCGCCAGCAGCCTTCGACAGGAGAATCAGCCCCAGCATTTT
TRBV5-1	once	NA	TRBJ2-2	CASSWGARIDTGELFF	TGCGCCAGCAGCTGGGGGGCCAGGATCGACACCGGGGAGCTGTTTTTT
TRBV7-9	once	NA	TRBJ1-1	CASSFQGGNTEAFF	TGTGCCAGCAGCTTTCAGGGAGGGAACACTGAAGCTTTCTTT
TRBV5-6	NA	NA	TRBJ2-2	CASSLAGTGELFF	TGTGCCAGCAGCTTGGCCGGGACCGGGGAGCTGTTTTTT
TRBV7-3	once	NA	TRBJ2-3	CASSLNGVHGASTDTQYF	TGTGCCAGCAGCCTTAATGGGGTCCACGGGGCCAGCACAGATACGCAGTATTTT
TRBV29-1	NA	NA	TRBJ1-5	CSVEDRGGWGGFSNQPQHF	TGCAGCGTTGAAGATCGGGGGGGCTGGGGAGGCTTTAGCAATCAGCCCCAGCATTTT
TRBV6-1	NA	NA	TRBJ1-5	CASSTRPDRQPQHF	TGTGCCAGCAGTACCCGTCCGGACAGACAGCCCCAGCATTTT
TRBV2	NA	NA	TRBJ2-5	CASSGRTKETQYF	TGTGCCAGCAGTGGCCGGACCAAAGAGACCCAGTACTTC
TRBV5-4	NA	NA	TRBJ1-4	CASSLQGGEKLFF	TGTGCCAGCAGCTTACAGGGAGGTGAAAAACTGTTTTTT
TRBV16	NA	TRBD1	TRBJ1-2	CASSPRDRGYGYTF	TGTGCCAGCAGCCCCCGGGACAGGGGCTATGGCTACACCTTC
TRBV5-6	NA	NA	TRBJ1-4	CASSLSTVEKLFF	TGTGCCAGCAGCTTGTCGACGGTTGAAAAACTGTTTTTT
TRBV7-9	NA	NA	TRBJ1-3	CASSLVSGYGNTIYF	TGTGCCAGCAGCTTAGTTTCTGGTTATGGAAACACCATATATTTT
TRBV4-3	NA	NA	TRBJ1-1	CASSQTQQGWTEAFF	TGCGCCAGCAGCCAAACCCAACAGGGATGGACTGAAGCTTTCTTT
TRBV5-8	NA	NA	TRBJ2-5	CASSLGRIQETQYF	TGTGCCAGCAGCTTGGGCAGAATCCAAGAGACCCAGTACTTC
TRBV7-9	NA	NA	TRBJ1-6	CATRATGTLHSPLHF	TGTGCCACCCGAGCCACCGGGACCCTCCATTCACCCCTCCACTTT
TRBV2	few	NA	TRBJ2-5	CASSGEGRSQYF	TGTGCCAGCAGTGGAGAGGGGAGGTCCCAGTACTTC
TRBV5-5	NA	NA	TRBJ2-2	CASSLAVGELFF	TGTGCCAGCAGCTTGGCCGTCGGGGAGCTGTTTTTT
TRBV10-3	NA	TRBD1	TRBJ1-5	CATHRDRGGQPQHF	TGTGCCACGCACCGGGACAGGGGTGGCCAGCCCCAGCATTTT
TRBV7-8	NA	TRBD2	TRBJ2-5	CASSSSGGAEETQYF	TGTGCCAGCAGCTCTAGCGGGGGGGCCGAGGAGACCCAGTACTTC
TRBV9	NA	TRBD2	TRBJ2-2	CASKAPGGFNTGELFF	TGTGCCAGCAAGGCCCCGGGGGGTTTTAACACCGGGGAGCTGTTTTTT
TRBV6-4	NA	NA	TRBJ1-6	CASRKEDLGNSPLHF	TGTGCCAGCAGGAAGGAGGATCTGGGGAATTCACCCCTCCACTTT
TRBV5-6	NA	TRBD1	TRBJ1-6	CASSPGSGTGVRPLHF	TGTGCCAGCAGTCCGGGTTCAGGGACAGGGGTACGGCCCCTCCACTTT
TRBV7-2	NA	TRBD2	TRBJ2-3	CASSYGTSGDTQYF	TGTGCCAGCAGCTACGGGACTAGCGGGGATACGCAGTATTTT
TRBV7-3	once	NA	TRBJ2-5	CASSPSGAGETQYF	TGTGCCAGCAGCCCCTCCGGGGCCGGGGAGACCCAGTACTTC
TRBV5-1	NA	NA	TRBJ2-3	CASSLGLGGTDTQYF	TGCGCCAGCAGCTTGGGTCTGGGAGGCACAGATACGCAGTATTTT
TRBV15	few	TRBD1	TRBJ1-5	CATSRDQGDSNQPQHF	TGTGCCACCAGCAGAGATCAGGGGGATAGCAATCAGCCCCAGCATTTT
TRBV27	NA	NA	TRBJ1-6	CASTLGAGRYNSPLHF	TGTGCCAGCACCCTAGGGGCAGGGAGATATAATTCACCCCTCCACTTT
TRBV28	NA	NA	TRBJ1-4	CASSFTGSSQNEKLFF	TGTGCCAGCAGTTTTACAGGGAGCAGTCAGAATGAAAAACTGTTTTTT
TRBV5-8	NA	NA	TRBJ1-1	CASSLVGALDTEAFF	TGTGCCAGCAGCTTGGTGGGGGCCCTCGACACTGAAGCTTTCTTT
TRBV7-2	NA	NA	TRBJ2-1	CASSGGFGQFF	TGTGCCAGCAGCGGAGGGTTTGGGCAGTTCTTC
TRBV10-3	NA	TRBD2	TRBJ2-5	CAISESRTSGAETQYF	TGTGCCATCAGTGAGTCCAGGACTAGCGGGGCGGAGACCCAGTACTTC
TRBV7-7	NA	NA	TRBJ2-2	CASSRGESTGELFF	TGTGCTAGCAGCCGTGGGGAGAGCACCGGGGAGCTGTTTTTT
TRBV5-1	NA	NA	TRBJ1-5	CASSWDGRNQPQHF	TGCGCCAGCAGCTGGGATGGGCGCAATCAGCCCCAGCATTTT
TRBV5-4	NA	TRBD1	TRBJ2-5	CASSPGQGLRETQYF	TGTGCCAGCAGCCCCGGACAGGGCTTACGCGAGACCCAGTACTTC
TRBV5-1	NA	NA	TRBJ1-1	CASSFKGNTEAFF	TGCGCCAGCAGCTTCAAAGGGAACACTGAAGCTTTCTTT